The 9 T cell receptor beta chains below all came from one sample that was sequenced in a study of a mutant IDH1 vaccine in newly diagnosed glioma. No antigen is known for these receptors. Repertoires were generated with immunoSEQ multiplex PCR, while TCRdb's copy carries only in-frame clones and drops some. Seen here are tens of thousands of clones, approximately 80% observed once, and the top ten hold over 4.5%. Regarding time point: week 5, during vaccination. Every vaccination contained 300 ug of the mutant IDH1 20-mer peptide and was paired with topical imiquimod. Sequencing used PBMCs, obtained from a glioma patient whose treatment included an IDH1 peptide vaccine. These receptors were collected from a man aged 40-50 years with glioma.

This clone was seen just once. The chain uses TRBV7-2 and TRBJ2-1, with TRBD2 matching over 8 bases. Per the germline V gene, CDR1 is SGHTA and CDR2 is FQGNSA. This CDR3 contains 16 residues. J gave up 7 bases and V 5 bases, and 13 bases lay outside the gene matches. Here the CDR3 reads CASSLNPTGGRNEQFF. The CDR3 region has the DNA TGTGCCAGCAGCCTCAATCCCACGGGGGGGCGGAATGAGCAGTTCTTC. Full variable domain (outside the CDR3, taken from reference TRBV7-2 and TRBJ2-1): GAGVSQSPSNKVTEKGKDVELRCDPISGHTALYWYRQSLGQGLEFLIYFQGNSAPDKSGLPSDRFSAERTGGSVSTLTIQRTQQEDSAVYLCASSLNPTGGRNEQFFGPGTRLTVL.

This clone was seen once. This chain's CDR3 is CASSLGDRDFYQPQHF. The CDR3, as DNA: TGTGCCAGTTCCCTGGGGGACAGGGATTTTTATCAGCCCCAGCATTTT. The chain links TRBV19 to TRBJ1-5; 9 bases match TRBD1. J gave up 5 bases and V 8 bases, and 13 bases lay outside the gene matches. The CDR3 length is 16 residues. Germline CDR1 LNHDA, CDR2 SQIVND (reference sequence).

The chain has TRBV6-1 and TRBJ1-1; D gene ambiguous. This CDR3 is built from 13 residues. V shed 3 bases and J shed 1 base, with 6 bases lying between them. Germline loops: CDR1 MNHNS, CDR2 SASEGT. The CDR3 loop reads CASSEVRNTEAFF. Written as DNA, the CDR3 is TGTGCCAGCAGTGAGGTCAGGAACACTGAAGCTTTCTTT.

The chain joins TRBV7-9 to TRBJ2-3; TRBD2 aligns across 13 bases. Germline V CDR1 and CDR2: SEHNR, FQNEAQ (reference sequence). The J segment lost 4 bases and the V segment lost 5 bases, leaving 6 bases of the junction unmatched. The CDR3 has 16 residues. CDR3: CASSRGLAGRADTQYF. For the CDR3, the DNA is TGTGCCAGCAGCAGGGGACTAGCGGGACGGGCAGATACGCAGTATTTT.

V gene TRBV7-2 combines with J gene TRBJ1-4, with TRBD1 identical over 8 bases. The length of the CDR3 is 15 residues. With 2 bases clipped from V and 6 bases from J, the junction kept 5 bases outside the gene matches. Germline CDR1 and CDR2: SGHTA and FQGNSA. CDR3 nucleotides: TGTGCCAGCAGCTTATCGGCAGGGGGCGATGAAAAACTGTTTTTT. Its protein is CASSLSAGGDEKLFF.

A single count supports this clone. V usage is TRBV2 and J usage is TRBJ2-7; D is perhaps TRBD2 (5 bases). The germline V gene has CDR1 SNHLY and CDR2 FYNNEI. The CDR3 spans 15 residues. The germline V and J ends were trimmed by 3 bases and 0 bases, with 12 bases remaining between them. The CDR3 coding sequence is TGTGCCAGCAGTGAGGTTCAGGAGGTCTCCTACGAGCAGTACTTC. Translation gives CASSEVQEVSYEQYF.

The chain carries TRBV6-1 and TRBJ1-5, with 11 bases lining up with TRBD1. CDR3 length: 14 residues. Germline V CDR1 and CDR2: MNHNS, SASEGT. V shed 6 bases and J 6 bases; nucleotides not matched to a gene: 4. CDR3 bases: TGTGCCAGCAGGGGACAGGGGGGCGGTCAGCCCCAGCATTTT. This sequence encodes CASRGQGGGQPQHF.

This chain connects TRBV21-1 to TRBJ1-3; the table's D call TRBD1 went unverified against the DNA. TRBV21-1 is a recognized pseudogene. CDR3 length equals 16 residues. For the CDR3, the DNA is TGTGCCAGCAGCACTGAAACAGGGCTCTCTGGAAACACCATATATTTT. Its protein is CASSTETGLSGNTIYF.

V usage is TRBV5-6 and J usage is TRBJ1-6; D unclear. Germline V gene lookup returns CDR1 SGHDT and CDR2 YYEEEE. This CDR3 spans 14 amino acids. Trimming left V 2 bases short and J 7 bases short, with 10 bases between. DNA of the CDR3: TGTGCCAGCAGCTTTATAAATCAGAATTCACCCCTCCACTTT. Its protein is CASSFINQNSPLHF.